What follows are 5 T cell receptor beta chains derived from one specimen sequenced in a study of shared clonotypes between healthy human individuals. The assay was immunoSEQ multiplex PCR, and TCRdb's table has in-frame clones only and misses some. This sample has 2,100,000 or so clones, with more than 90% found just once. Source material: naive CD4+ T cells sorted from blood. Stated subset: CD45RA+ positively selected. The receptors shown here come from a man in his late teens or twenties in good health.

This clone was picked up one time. This chain's CDR3 is CASSPTEGTGELFF. Written as DNA, the CDR3 is TGCGCCAGCAGCCCAACGGAGGGCACCGGGGAGCTGTTTTTT. This rearrangement joins TRBV5-1 to TRBJ2-2; a weak D match, TRBD2 (6 bases). This CDR3 has 14 residues. With 4 bases removed from V and 4 bases from J, the gap between germline ends came to 11 bases. Germline V lookup: CDR1 SGHRS, CDR2 YFSETQ.

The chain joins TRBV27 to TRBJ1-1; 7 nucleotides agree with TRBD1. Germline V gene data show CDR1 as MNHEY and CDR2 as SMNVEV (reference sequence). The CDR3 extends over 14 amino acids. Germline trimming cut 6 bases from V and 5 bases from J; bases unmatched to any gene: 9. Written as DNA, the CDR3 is TGTGCCAGCAGCCCGGACAGGAGGGGGACTGAAGCTTTCTTT. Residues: CASSPDRRGTEAFF.

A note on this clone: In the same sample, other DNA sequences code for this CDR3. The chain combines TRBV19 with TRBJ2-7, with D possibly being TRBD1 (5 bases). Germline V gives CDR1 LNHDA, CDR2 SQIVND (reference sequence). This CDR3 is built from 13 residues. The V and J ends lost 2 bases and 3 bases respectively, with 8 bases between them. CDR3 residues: CASSISRGYEQYF. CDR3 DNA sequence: TGTGCCAGTAGTATATCTAGGGGCTACGAGCAGTACTTC.

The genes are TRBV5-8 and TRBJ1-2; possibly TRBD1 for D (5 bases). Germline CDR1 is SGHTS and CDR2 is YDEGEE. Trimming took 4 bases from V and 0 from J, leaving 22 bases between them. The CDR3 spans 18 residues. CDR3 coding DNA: TGTGCCAGCAGCCGTAGCCGAGACCAGGGCTATCCTAACTATGGCTACACCTTC. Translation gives CASSRSRDQGYPNYGYTF.

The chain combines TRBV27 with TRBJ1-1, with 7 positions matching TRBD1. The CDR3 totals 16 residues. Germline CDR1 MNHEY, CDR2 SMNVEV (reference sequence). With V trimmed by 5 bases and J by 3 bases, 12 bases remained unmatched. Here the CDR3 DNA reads TGTGCCAGCAGTCTCATATACAGGGGAGAGGACACTGAAGCTTTCTTT. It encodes CASSLIYRGEDTEAFF.